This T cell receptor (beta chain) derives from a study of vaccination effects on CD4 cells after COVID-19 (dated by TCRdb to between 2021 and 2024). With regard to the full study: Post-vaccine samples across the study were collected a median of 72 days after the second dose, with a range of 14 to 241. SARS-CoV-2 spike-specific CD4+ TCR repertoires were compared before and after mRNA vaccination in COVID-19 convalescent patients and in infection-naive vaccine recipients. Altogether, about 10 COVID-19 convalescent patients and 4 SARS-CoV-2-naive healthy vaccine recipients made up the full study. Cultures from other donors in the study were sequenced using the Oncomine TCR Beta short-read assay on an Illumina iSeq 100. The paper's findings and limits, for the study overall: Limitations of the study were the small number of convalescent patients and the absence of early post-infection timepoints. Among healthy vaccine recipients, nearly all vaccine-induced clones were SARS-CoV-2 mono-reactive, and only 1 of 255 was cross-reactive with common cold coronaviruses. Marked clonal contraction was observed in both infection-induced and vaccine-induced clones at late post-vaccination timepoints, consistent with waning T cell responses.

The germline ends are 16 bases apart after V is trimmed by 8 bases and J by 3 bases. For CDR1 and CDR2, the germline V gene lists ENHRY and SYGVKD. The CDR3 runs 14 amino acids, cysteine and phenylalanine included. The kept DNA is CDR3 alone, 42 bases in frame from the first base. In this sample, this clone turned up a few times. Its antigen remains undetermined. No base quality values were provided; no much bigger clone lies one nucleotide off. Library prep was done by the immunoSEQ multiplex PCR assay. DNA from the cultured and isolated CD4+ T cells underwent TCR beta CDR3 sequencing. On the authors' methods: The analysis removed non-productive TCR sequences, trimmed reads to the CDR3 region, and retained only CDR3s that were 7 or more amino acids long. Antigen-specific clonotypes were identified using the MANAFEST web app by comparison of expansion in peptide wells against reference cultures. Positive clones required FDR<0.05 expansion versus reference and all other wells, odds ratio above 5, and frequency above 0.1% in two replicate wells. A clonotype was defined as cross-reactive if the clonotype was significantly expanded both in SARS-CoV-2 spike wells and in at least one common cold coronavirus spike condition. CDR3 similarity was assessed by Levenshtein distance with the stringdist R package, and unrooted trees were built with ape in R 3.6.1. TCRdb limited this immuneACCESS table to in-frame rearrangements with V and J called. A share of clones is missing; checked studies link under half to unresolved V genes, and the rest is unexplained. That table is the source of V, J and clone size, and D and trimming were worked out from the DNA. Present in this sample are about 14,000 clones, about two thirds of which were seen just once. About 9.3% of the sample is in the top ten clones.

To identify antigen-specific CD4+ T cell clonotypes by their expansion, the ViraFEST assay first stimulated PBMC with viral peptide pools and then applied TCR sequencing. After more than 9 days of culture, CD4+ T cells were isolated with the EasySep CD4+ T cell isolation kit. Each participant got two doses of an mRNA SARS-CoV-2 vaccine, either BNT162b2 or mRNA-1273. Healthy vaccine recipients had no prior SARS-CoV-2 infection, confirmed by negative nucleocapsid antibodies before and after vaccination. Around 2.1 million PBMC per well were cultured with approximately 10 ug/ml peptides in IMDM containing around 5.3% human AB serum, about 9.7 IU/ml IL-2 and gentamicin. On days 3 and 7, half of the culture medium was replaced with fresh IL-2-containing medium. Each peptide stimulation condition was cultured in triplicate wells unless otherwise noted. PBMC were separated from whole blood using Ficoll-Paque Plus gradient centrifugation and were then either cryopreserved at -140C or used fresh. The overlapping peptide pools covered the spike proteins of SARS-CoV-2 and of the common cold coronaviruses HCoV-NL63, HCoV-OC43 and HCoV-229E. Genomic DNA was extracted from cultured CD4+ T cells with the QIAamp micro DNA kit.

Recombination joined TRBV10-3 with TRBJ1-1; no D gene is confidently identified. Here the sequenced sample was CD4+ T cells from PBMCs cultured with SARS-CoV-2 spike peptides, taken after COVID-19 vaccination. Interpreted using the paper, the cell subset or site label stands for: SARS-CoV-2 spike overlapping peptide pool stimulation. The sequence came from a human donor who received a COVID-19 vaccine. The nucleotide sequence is TGTGCCATCTCAGAGGGAGGCCCGGACACTGAAGCTTTCTTT. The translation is CAISEGGPDTEAFF.